Listed below are T cell receptor beta chains from one sample, sequenced in a study of T cell responses to AZD1222 COVID-19 vaccine. Profiled with immunoSEQ multiplex PCR; TCRdb holds only in-frame clones, not every one. Seen here are more than 70,000 clones, approximately 90% observed once, and the top ten hold 25% to 30%. The input for sequencing was peripheral blood, taken 28 days after the second AZD1222 dose. These TCRs come from an adult who received the AZD1222 COVID-19 vaccine. The CDR3 runs from the conserved cysteine through the conserved F or W. D genes are given only for firm matches. Only part of the rows carry a size: once, few, many, or a class if the clone is expanded.

d_gene	abundance	v_gene	j_gene	CDR3nt	CDR3aa
-	-	TRBV6-5	TRBJ1-6	TGTGCCAGCAGTTACCAACAGGCAGCTAATAATTCACCCCTCCACTTT	CASSYQQAANNSPLHF
TRBD2	-	TRBV28	TRBJ2-2	TGTGCCAGCAGACCTTCTAGCGGAGCCCCGAGAACCGGGGAGCTGTTTTTT	CASRPSSGAPRTGELFF
-	few	TRBV4-1	TRBJ2-5	TGCGCCAGCAGCCAAGTTGGGGGCCAGGAGACCCAGTACTTC	CASSQVGGQETQYF
-	-	TRBV7-9	TRBJ2-7	TGTGCCAGCAGCTTTAATTACGAGCAGTACTTC	CASSFNYEQYF
TRBD2	-	TRBV2	TRBJ2-7	TGTGCCAGCAGTGGCGGACTAGCTGGGCACGAGCAGTACTTC	CASSGGLAGHEQYF
-	-	TRBV7-3	TRBJ2-1	TGTGCCAGCAGCTTAGTCGCCTCCCCCGATGAGCAGTTCTTC	CASSLVASPDEQFF
-	-	TRBV29-1	TRBJ1-2	TGCAGCGTTGAAGCTACGGCGGGAGGTCAGGGCTATGGCTACACCTTC	CSVEATAGGQGYGYTF
-	-	TRBV7-9	TRBJ1-3	TGTGCCAGCAGCTTAGCAGAAGGCCGTTCAGGGGCGGAAGGAAACACCATATATTTT	CASSLAEGRSGAEGNTIYF
TRBD1	-	TRBV27	TRBJ1-1	TGTGCCAGCAGTAAGCCGGGACAGGGGGCAGAAACTGAAGCTTTCTTT	CASSKPGQGAETEAFF
TRBD1	-	TRBV19	TRBJ2-1	TGTGCCAGTAGTCACGACAGGGGGTACAATGAGCAGTTCTTC	CASSHDRGYNEQFF
-	-	TRBV7-2	TRBJ2-7	TGTGCCAGCAGCTTAGGCCTGCCGGAGCAGTACTTC	CASSLGLPEQYF
TRBD1	once	TRBV5-1	TRBJ2-7	TGCGCCAGCAGCCCGACGGGACAGTCGTCCGAGCAGTACTTC	CASSPTGQSSEQYF
-	-	TRBV3-1/TRBV3-2	TRBJ2-5	TGTGCCAGCAGCCAGCAGGGTCGGGAGACCCAGTACTTC	CASSQQGRETQYF
-	-	TRBV6-5	TRBJ2-7	TGTGCCACCCGGGGGGCGGGAGAGCAGTACTTC	CATRGAGEQYF
-	once	TRBV6-4	TRBJ2-1	TGTGCCAGCAGTGAAGGTGGTACAGTGGGCTGGGATGAGCAGTTCTTC	CASSEGGTVGWDEQFF
-	-	TRBV3-1/TRBV3-2	TRBJ2-7	TGTGCCAGCAGCCCGTCCGGGGACGCCTACGAGCAGTACTTC	CASSPSGDAYEQYF
-	-	TRBV3-1/TRBV3-2	TRBJ1-2	TGTGCCAGCAGCCCACTGGGGGCCGGGGGAGGCTACACCTTC	CASSPLGAGGGYTF
TRBD2	-	TRBV7-2	TRBJ2-7	TGTGCCAGCAGCAACCGACTAGCGTCATCCTACGAGCAGTACTTC	CASSNRLASSYEQYF
-	-	TRBV28	TRBJ2-3	TGTGCCAGCAGAGGGACCCCGGGGGCGCATGGCACAGATACGCAGTATTTT	CASRGTPGAHGTDTQYF
-	once	TRBV15	TRBJ2-7	TGTGCCACCAGCAGAGGGGAATTCAATTACGAGCAGTACTTC	CATSRGEFNYEQYF
-	-	TRBV3-1/TRBV3-2	TRBJ1-1	TGTGCCAGCAGCCAAGGGGGAAGAGGTGAAGCTTTCTTT	CASSQGGRGEAFF
-	-	TRBV7-7	TRBJ2-2	TGTGCTAGCAGCCCTTTGCGGAAGGGCGGGGAGCTGTTTTTT	CASSPLRKGGELFF
TRBD1	once	TRBV28	TRBJ1-3	TGTGCCAGCAGTCCCTCGACAGGGTACTCTGGAAACACCATATATTTT	CASSPSTGYSGNTIYF
TRBD2	-	TRBV7-9	TRBJ2-5	TGTGCCAGCAGCTATAGCGGGAGGGGGGAGACCCAGTACTTC	CASSYSGRGETQYF
-	-	TRBV19	TRBJ2-1	TGTGCCAGTAGTATCCGTCCGGGAGATGCCTACAATGAGCAGTTCTTC	CASSIRPGDAYNEQFF
TRBD2	once	TRBV5-6	TRBJ2-1	TGTGCCAGCAGCTTGCCCCAAGGAGCGGGGGGCTCCTACAATGAGCAGTTCTTC	CASSLPQGAGGSYNEQFF
-	-	TRBV28	TRBJ1-3	TGTGCCAGCAGTTTTTGGCAGGGGAGTTCTGGAAACACCATATATTTT	CASSFWQGSSGNTIYF